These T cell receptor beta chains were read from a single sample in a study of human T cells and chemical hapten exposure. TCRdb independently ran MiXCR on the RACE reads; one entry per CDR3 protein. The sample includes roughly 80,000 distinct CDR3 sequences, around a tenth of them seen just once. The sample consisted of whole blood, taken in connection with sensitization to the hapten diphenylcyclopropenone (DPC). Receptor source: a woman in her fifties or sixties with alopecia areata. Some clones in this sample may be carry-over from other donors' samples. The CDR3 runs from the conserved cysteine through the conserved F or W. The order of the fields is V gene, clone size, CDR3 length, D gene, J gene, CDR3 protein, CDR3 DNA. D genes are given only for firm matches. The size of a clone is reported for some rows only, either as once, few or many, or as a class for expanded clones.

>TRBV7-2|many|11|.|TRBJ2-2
CASSWNGELFF
TGTGCCAGCAGCTGGAACGGGGAGCTGTTTTTT
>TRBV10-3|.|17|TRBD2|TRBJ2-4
CAISESASGKAKNIQYF
TGTGCCATCAGTGAGTCCGCTAGCGGAAAAGCCAAAAACATTCAGTACTTC
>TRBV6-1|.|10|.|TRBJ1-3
CASSEYTIYF
TGTGCCAGCAGTGAGTACACCATATATTTT
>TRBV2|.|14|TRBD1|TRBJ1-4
CASIPSDRGEKLFF
TGTGCCAGCATCCCCTCGGACAGGGGTGAAAAACTGTTTTTT
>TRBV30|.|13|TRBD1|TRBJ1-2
CAWETHRGHGYTF
TGTGCCTGGGAGACCCACAGGGGGCATGGCTACACCTTC
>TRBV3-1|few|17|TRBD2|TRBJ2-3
CASSQEELAGNTDTQYF
TGTGCCAGCAGCCAAGAGGAACTAGCGGGGAACACAGATACGCAGTATTTT
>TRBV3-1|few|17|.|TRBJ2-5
CASSQGGPAREKETQYF
TGTGCCAGCAGCCAAGGGGGACCCGCGAGGGAAAAAGAGACCCAGTACTTC
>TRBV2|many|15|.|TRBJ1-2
CASNGYTNVIYGYTF
TGTGCCAGCAACGGATATACCAATGTTATCTATGGCTACACCTTC
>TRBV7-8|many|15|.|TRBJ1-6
CASSTTEGYNSPLHF
TGTGCCAGCAGCACGACCGAGGGGTATAATTCACCCCTCCACTTT
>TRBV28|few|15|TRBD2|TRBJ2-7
CASSPLAGGPYEQYF
TGTGCCAGCAGTCCCCTAGCGGGAGGGCCCTACGAGCAGTACTTC
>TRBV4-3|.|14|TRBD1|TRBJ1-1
CASSQHRGNTEAFF
TGCGCCAGCAGCCAACACAGGGGGAACACTGAAGCTTTCTTT
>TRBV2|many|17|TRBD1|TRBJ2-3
CASSSTSRTGRRLTQYF
TGTGCCAGCAGTTCCACTTCGAGGACAGGGCGGAGGTTAACGCAGTATTTT
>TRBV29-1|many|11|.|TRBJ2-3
CSVDDRNTQYF
TGCAGCGTTGACGACCGCAATACGCAGTATTTT
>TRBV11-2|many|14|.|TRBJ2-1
CASSLLDGSNEQFF
TGTGCCAGCAGCTTATTGGACGGGAGTAATGAGCAGTTCTTC
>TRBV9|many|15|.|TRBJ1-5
CASSVDGIVNQPQHF
TGTGCCAGCAGCGTAGACGGAATTGTGAATCAGCCCCAGCATTTT
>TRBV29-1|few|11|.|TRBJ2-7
CSVGWGYEQYF
TGCAGCGTGGGCTGGGGATACGAGCAGTACTTC
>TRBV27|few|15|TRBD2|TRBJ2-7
CASSLSRGDLYEQYF
TGTGCCAGCAGTTTATCGCGGGGGGACCTCTACGAGCAGTACTTC
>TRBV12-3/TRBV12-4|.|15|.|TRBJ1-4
CASSENGLGNEKLFF
TGTGCCAGCAGCGAAAACGGGCTGGGTAATGAAAAACTGTTTTTT